The clone carrying this TCR beta chain occurred many times. The entry originates in a study of T cells in Graves' hyperthyroidism and ophthalmopathy. RNA transcripts were the template for amplifying TCR beta CDR3 regions. Using the HTBI primer set, a first-round RT-PCR was run on the TCR CDR3. TCRdb reprocessed the multiplex PCR reads via MiXCR and lists one record per CDR3 protein. The data contain approximately 400,000 distinct CDR3 sequences, 14% to 15% of them seen just once; the ten biggest clones take up less than 35%. The CDR3 covers 18 residues. V was trimmed by 1 base and J by 4 bases, leaving 20 bases between them. Germline assignment: CDR1 MDHEN and CDR2 SYDVKM. With a duration under 2 months, the hyperthyroidism was newly diagnosed in patients aged 18 to 65.

The receptor was derived from a woman under 40 with Graves' hyperthyroidism. The V and J genes are TRBV28 and TRBJ2-1; a possible D gene is TRBD2 (5 bases). Sequencing was carried out using blood. CDR3 protein: CASSLSLWMGVGYNEQFF. The CDR3 DNA reads as TGTGCCAGCAGTTTATCCCTTTGGATGGGAGTTGGTTACAATGAGCAGTTCTTC.